The 18 T cell receptor beta chains below were found in one sample sequenced in a study of blood T cell repertoires in COVID-19. Generated by immunoSEQ multiplex PCR, the TCRdb table keeps only in-frame clones and is missing some. The sample includes roughly 290,000 clones, just under 85% of them seen just once. What was sequenced was peripheral blood. The receptors here all came from a woman in her forties or fifties with active or convalescent COVID-19.

V usage is TRBV4-2 and J usage is TRBJ2-7; the match to TRBD2 covers 10 bases. From germline, CDR1 is LGHNA and CDR2 YNFKEQ. Unmatched junction bases numbered 9, after V lost 4 bases and J lost 3 bases. CDR3 length equals 16 residues. CDR3 nucleotide sequence: TGTGCCAGCAGCCTACCCTCTAGCGGGAGTTTCTACGAGCAGTACTTC. This translates into CASSLPSSGSFYEQYF.

V and J are TRBV15 and TRBJ1-1; TRBD1 might be the D (6 bases). CDR3 size: 13 residues. CDR1 LNHNV and CDR2 YYDKDF come from the germline V gene (reference sequence). V lost 0 bases, J lost 11 bases, and 13 bases lay in between. The CDR3 here is CATSRDGGQAAFF. In nucleotides, the CDR3 is TGTGCCACCAGCAGAGACGGGGGGCAGGCGGCTTTCTTT.

The chain carries TRBV25-1 and TRBJ1-4; D is perhaps TRBD1 (5 bases). Germline V gene data show CDR1 as MGHDK and CDR2 as SYGVNS. Trimming took off 7 bases at V and 2 bases at J, with 8 bases between the two ends. CDR3 length: 13 amino acids. The CDR3 reads CASMGGTNEKLFF. The CDR3 DNA reads as TGTGCCAGCATGGGGGGGACTAATGAAAAACTGTTTTTT.

This clone appeared a single time. This chain connects TRBV30 to TRBJ1-1; maybe TRBD1 (6 bases). CDR3 length: 14 amino acids. With 3 bases removed from V and 1 base from J, the gap between germline ends came to 12 bases. The germline V gene encodes CDR1 GTSNPN and CDR2 SVGIG (reference sequence). For the CDR3, the DNA is TGTGCCTGGAGCAGGACAGATCAGAACACTGAAGCTTTCTTT. It is translated as CAWSRTDQNTEAFF.

The gene calls are TRBV28 and TRBJ2-2; TRBD1 aligns across 11 bases. Germline values: CDR1 MDHEN, CDR2 SYDVKM. V lost 7 bases and J lost 6; bases outside the gene matches: 7. The CDR3 runs 15 residues. Here the CDR3 reads CASIFRDRGAGELFF. As DNA, the CDR3 is TGTGCCAGCATCTTCCGGGACAGGGGGGCCGGGGAGCTGTTTTTT. The whole variable domain, filled in from reference TRBV28 and TRBJ2-2, reads DVKVTQSSRYLVKRTGEKVFLECVQDMDHENMFWYRQDPGLGLRLIYFSYDVKMKEKGDIPEGYSVSREKKERFSLILESASTNQTSMYLCASIFRDRGAGELFFGEGSRLTVL.

With respect to this clone: The junction departs from germline at one end; a sequencing error may be responsible. Other DNA sequences of this sample code for an identical CDR3. This CDR3 is CASSREGAYEQYF. As DNA, the CDR3 is TGCGCAAGCAGCAGAGAGGGCGCGTACGAGCAGTACTTC. This chain uses TRBV5-1 with TRBJ2-7, with D perhaps matching TRBD2 (5 bases). CDR1 and CDR2 (germline): SGHRS, YFSETQ. This CDR3 comprises 13 residues.

The J gene is TRBJ1-4, the V gene TRBV19; TRBD1 agrees at 8 bases. V lost 5 bases, J lost 7 bases, and 6 bases stayed unmatched. The CDR3 covers 14 residues. Germline lookup yields CDR1 LNHDA and CDR2 SQIVND (reference sequence). CDR3 bases: TGTGCCAGTAGTGCACAGGGGGGGTCTGAAAAACTGTTTTTT. It codes for CASSAQGGSEKLFF.

This chain links TRBV7-9 with TRBJ2-1; the match to TRBD2 covers 8 bases. Losses at the gene ends were 1 base for V and 8 bases for J; bases not matched to a gene: 10. The CDR3 runs 16 residues. Looked up from germline, CDR1 is SEHNR and CDR2 is FQNEAQ (reference sequence). CDR3 sequence (DNA): TGTGCCAGCAGCTTAGGCCCCAGCGGGAGTAGCGATGAGCAGTTCTTC. As protein: CASSLGPSGSSDEQFF.

This clone was seen only a few times. The chain recombines TRBV5-1 with TRBJ1-4, with D unclear. Trimming left V 2 bases short and J 8 bases short, with 16 bases between. This CDR3 region has 15 residues. The germline V gene has CDR1 SGHRS and CDR2 YFSETQ. This CDR3 reads CASSLDTAAREKLFF. The CDR3 coding sequence is TGCGCCAGCAGCTTAGATACAGCAGCAAGAGAAAAACTGTTTTTT. The entire variable domain, with the rest obtained from reference TRBV5-1 and TRBJ1-4, is as follows: KAGVTQTPRYLIKTRGQQVTLSCSPISGHRSVSWYQQTPGQGLQFLFEYFSETQRNKGNFPGRFSGRQFSNSRSEMNVSTLELGDSALYLCASSLDTAAREKLFFGSGTQLSVL.

V and J are TRBV13 and TRBJ2-7; no reliable D call. Germline loops: CDR1 PRHDT, CDR2 FYEKMQ (reference sequence). The germline V and J ends were trimmed by 8 bases and 3 bases, with 11 bases remaining between them. The CDR3 sequence is 12 residues long. The CDR3 spells CASGRDNYEQYF. The CDR3 nucleotides read TGTGCCAGCGGGCGCGACAACTACGAGCAGTACTTC. The full variable domain, in which reference TRBV13 and TRBJ2-7 provide the parts outside the CDR3, is AAGVIQSPRHLIKEKRETATLKCYPIPRHDTVYWYQQGPGQDPQFLISFYEKMQSDKGSIPDRFSAQQFSDYHSELNMSSLELGDSALYFCASGRDNYEQYFGPGTRLTVT.

This CDR3 reads CASRKGLAGGPNGELFF. For the CDR3, the DNA is TGTGCCAGCAGGAAGGGGCTAGCGGGAGGGCCTAACGGGGAGCTGTTTTTT. The chain uses TRBV2 and TRBJ2-2; 12 bases agree with TRBD2. The length of the CDR3 is 17 residues. Germline V gene sequence: CDR1 SNHLY, CDR2 FYNNEI. V gave up 6 bases and J gave up 7 bases; unmatched junction bases: 12. Supplemented by reference TRBV2 and TRBJ2-2, the full variable domain reads EPEVTQTPSHQVTQMGQEVILRCVPISNHLYFYWYRQILGQKVEFLVSFYNNEISEKSEIFDDQFSVERPDGSNFTLKIRSTKLEDSAMYFCASRKGLAGGPNGELFFGEGSRLTVL.

The rearrangement links TRBV27 to TRBJ2-1, with 9 bases aligning to TRBD2. CDR3 length: 15 residues. Losses at the gene ends were 3 bases for V and 4 bases for J; bases not matched to a gene: 4. Germline CDR1 and CDR2: MNHEY and SMNVEV (reference sequence). This chain's CDR3 is CASSLAGGRYNEQFF. As DNA, the CDR3 is TGTGCCAGCAGTTTGGCGGGAGGGAGATACAATGAGCAGTTCTTC.

This chain connects TRBV19 to TRBJ2-4, with TRBD2 matching 16 bases. Germline V gives CDR1 LNHDA, CDR2 SQIVND (reference sequence). Germline trimming cut 10 bases from V and 8 bases from J; bases unmatched to any gene: 2. This CDR3 comprises 13 residues. The CDR3, as DNA: TGTGCCACGGGACTAGCGGGAGGGCACATTCAGTACTTC. Amino acids: CATGLAGGHIQYF.

The V gene is TRBV2, the J gene TRBJ1-6; 7 bases match TRBD1. The CDR3 runs to 13 residues. V lost 7 bases and J lost 10; bases outside the gene matches: 7. CDR1 is SNHLY and CDR2 is FYNNEI in the germline V gene. The CDR3 sequence: CASTTGLSSPLHF. In nucleotides, the CDR3 is TGTGCCAGCACGACAGGGCTGTCCTCACCCCTCCACTTT.

V usage is TRBV15 and J usage is TRBJ1-5, with TRBD1 identical over 8 bases. V dropped 2 bases and J dropped 7; count of bases not matched to a gene: 10. Germline V CDR1 and CDR2: LNHNV, YYDKDF (reference sequence). There are 16 residues in the CDR3. The CDR3 spells CATSRRRRGLGQPQHF. The CDR3 DNA sequence: TGTGCCACCAGCAGACGCCGCAGGGGGCTGGGGCAGCCCCAGCATTTT.

The rearrangement joins TRBV2 to TRBJ2-7; 13 bases align to TRBD2. With 7 bases clipped from V and 4 bases from J, the junction kept 4 bases outside the gene matches. CDR3 length equals 14 residues. Looked up from germline, CDR1 is SNHLY and CDR2 is FYNNEI. DNA of the CDR3: TGTGCCAGCAAGAGGACTAGCGGGAGATACGAGCAGTACTTC. Its protein product is CASKRTSGRYEQYF.

A single count supports this clone. The chain uses TRBV6-5 and TRBJ1-2; 10 bases match TRBD1. Unmatched junction bases numbered 8, after V lost 6 bases and J lost 4 bases. The CDR3 has 15 residues. Germline-derived CDR1 and CDR2 are MNHEY and SVGAGI. This CDR3 is CASSQGQGYGYGYTF. CDR3 nucleotide sequence: TGTGCCAGCAGCCAGGGACAGGGGTATGGCTATGGCTACACCTTC.

The rearrangement joins TRBV5-1 to TRBJ2-3, with 16 bases fitting TRBD2. V shed 4 bases, J shed 1 base, and the junction held 9 bases outside the gene matches. CDR1 SGHRS and CDR2 YFSETQ come from the germline V gene. This CDR3 has 19 residues. This chain's CDR3 is CASSGGTSGRAHGTDTQYF. The DNA for the CDR3 is TGCGCCAGCAGCGGAGGGACTAGCGGGAGGGCCCACGGCACAGATACGCAGTATTTT.